The following is a TCR beta chain sequence with its context. The data were taken from a study of blood T cell repertoires in COVID-19. The germline V gene has CDR1 LGHNA and CDR2 YNFKEQ. The CDR3 covers 15 residues. The V segment lost 1 base and the J segment 5 bases; nucleotides outside the gene matches: 8. Measured with immunoSEQ multiplex PCR; TCRdb has only the in-frame clones, and not every one. This sample has 250,000 to 350,000 clones, with about 90% found just once. Seattle participants joined during active infection and were tracked over time. The TCR originated in a woman in her 30s with COVID-19, enrolled during active disease. The chain joins TRBV4-2 to TRBJ2-7, with 7 bases that match TRBD2. The sequencing sample was made of peripheral blood. The CDR3 bases are TGTGCCAGCAGCCAAGCCCAGGGCCTAGCGGACGAGCAGTACTTC. Translation: CASSQAQGLADEQYF.